What follows are 30 T cell receptor beta chains derived from one specimen sequenced in a study of T cells after yellow fever vaccination. TCRdb fed the 5' RACE reads into MiXCR, producing one record per CDR3 protein. The data contain approximately 600,000 distinct CDR3 sequences, about 12% of them singletons. Sample: PBMCs, taken on the day of the yellow fever booster vaccination. The receptors were gathered from a man in his thirties or forties who received the YFV17D yellow fever vaccine.

The chain joins TRBV7-2 to TRBJ2-7, with 11 positions matching TRBD1. The CDR3 length is 14 residues. The V gene's germline CDR1 is SGHTA and CDR2 FQGNSA. The V gene end was trimmed by 5 bases and the J gene end by 6 bases; junction bases not matched to a gene: 6. CDR3 loop: CASSQGQGGVEQYF. The CDR3 region has the DNA TGTGCCAGCAGCCAGGGACAGGGGGGAGTCGAGCAGTACTTC.

Ten or more counts support this clonotype. The rearrangement joins TRBV20-1 to TRBJ2-1; 9 bases fit TRBD2. J was trimmed by 9 bases and V by 6 bases; bases with no gene match: 18. Germline V gene data show CDR1 as DFQATT and CDR2 as SNEGSKA (reference sequence). The CDR3 is made up of 16 amino acids. The CDR3 DNA sequence: TGCAGTGCCAGAAGGGGGGCGGGAGGGCCAGATAGTGAGCAGTTCTTC. Residues: CSARRGAGGPDSEQFF.

This clonotype was seen more than once but under ten times. J is TRBJ2-1 and V is TRBV4-3; 7 bases match TRBD2. Germline V lookup: CDR1 LGHNA, CDR2 YSLEER. The trim removed 0 bases at V and 3 bases at J, leaving 14 bases unmatched. The CDR3 extends over 19 amino acids. The CDR3 DNA follows: TGCGCCAGCAGCCAAGAGACCCGAGTCCTAGCGGACAACTACAATGAGCAGTTCTTC. This encodes CASSQETRVLADNYNEQFF.

This clonotype was observed a few times. The chain uses TRBV4-3 and TRBJ2-3; D perhaps matches TRBD2 (7 bases). CDR1 is LGHNA, CDR2 YSLEER, per germline. This CDR3 has 14 amino acids. The V gene lost 6 bases and the J gene lost 5 bases, with 15 bases spanning the gap. The CDR3 nucleotides are TGCGCCAGCAGGGGGGGCGGGAGTGAAGATACGCAGTATTTT. It codes for CASRGGGSEDTQYF.

The J gene is TRBJ2-4, the V gene TRBV6-5; D is unclear. Trimming stripped 0 bases from V and 0 bases from J, with 9 bases between. Germline CDR1 and CDR2: MNHEY and SVGAGI. This CDR3 has 16 residues. CDR3 bases: TGTGCCAGCAGTTACTCGGCAGTTTTAGCCAAAAACATTCAGTACTTC. Its translation is CASSYSAVLAKNIQYF.

The chain uses TRBV29-1 and TRBJ2-5; 8 positions agree with TRBD1. The CDR3 extends over 11 amino acids. Trimming at V came to 7 bases and at J to 9 bases, leaving 7 bases not matched to a gene. Germline values: CDR1 SQVTM, CDR2 ANQGSEA. CDR3 amino acids: CSGDRGGAQYF. The CDR3 DNA reads as TGCAGCGGTGACAGGGGTGGGGCCCAGTACTTC.

This clonotype was counted between two and nine times. The chain carries TRBV5-1 and TRBJ2-1; 8 bases agree with TRBD2. Germline lookup yields CDR1 SGHRS and CDR2 YFSETQ. With 0 bases clipped from V and 2 bases from J, the junction kept 13 bases outside the gene matches. The CDR3 is 19 residues long. This chain's CDR3 is CASSLAPGGPVGAYNEQFF. In DNA, the CDR3 is TGCGCCAGCAGCTTGGCACCGGGAGGGCCCGTGGGCGCCTACAATGAGCAGTTCTTC.

This rearrangement joins TRBV5-4 to TRBJ2-2; D possibly matches TRBD1 or TRBD2 (7 bases each). Germline V gene sequence: CDR1 SGHNT, CDR2 YYREEE (reference sequence). This CDR3 is 15 amino acids long. V was clipped by 1 base and J by 6 bases, with 13 bases between them. DNA for the CDR3: TGTGCCAGCAGCTTGCCGCAGGGGGGGGCCGGGGAGCTGTTTTTT. This sequence encodes CASSLPQGGAGELFF.

The gene calls are TRBV9 and TRBJ1-2; the match to TRBD1 covers 8 bases. CDR1 and CDR2 from the germline V gene are SGDLS and YYNGEE. The CDR3 runs 14 residues. J was trimmed by 5 bases and V by 3 bases; bases with no gene match: 6. The CDR3: CASSAQGQEYGYTF. CDR3 nucleotide sequence: TGTGCCAGCAGCGCCCAGGGACAGGAGTATGGCTACACCTTC. Complete variable domain (other parts from reference TRBV9 and TRBJ1-2): DSGVTQTPKHLITATGQRVTLRCSPRSGDLSVYWYQQSLDQGLQFLIQYYNGEERAKGNILERFSAQQFPDLHSELNLSSLELGDSALYFCASSAQGQEYGYTFGSGTRLTVV.

The chain has TRBV20-1 and TRBJ1-1; maybe TRBD1 (6 bases). Germline assignment: CDR1 DFQATT and CDR2 SNEGSKA (reference sequence). The CDR3 extends over 15 amino acids. The V and J ends lost 1 base and 1 base respectively, with 13 bases between them. The DNA of the CDR3 is TGCAGTGCTAGAGGGCAGGGGAGTTGGAACACTGAAGCTTTCTTT. Translation gives CSARGQGSWNTEAFF.

The chain couples TRBV20-1 to TRBJ2-1; 9 nucleotides align to TRBD2. The germline gives CDR1 DFQATT, CDR2 SNEGSKA (reference sequence). J lost 6 bases, V lost 5 bases, and 17 bases had no gene match. This CDR3 is 17 amino acids long. CDR3 bases: TGCAGTGCTTCCCCTCGGGGTAGCGGGGGCCTCGGCAATGAGCAGTTCTTC. This gives the protein CSASPRGSGGLGNEQFF.

This clonotype was seen a few times. J is TRBJ2-5 and V is TRBV4-3; 9 bases agree with TRBD2. The germline V gene encodes CDR1 LGHNA and CDR2 YSLEER. Trimming at V came to 0 bases and at J to 3 bases, leaving 8 bases not matched to a gene. The CDR3 loop spans 17 amino acids. CDR3 protein: CASSQESGTSREETQYF. CDR3 DNA: TGCGCCAGCAGCCAAGAGTCGGGGACTAGCAGAGAAGAGACCCAGTACTTC.

There are a few counts of this clonotype. The chain has TRBV7-6 and TRBJ1-1, with no clear D. Trimming left V 1 base short and J 1 base short, with 13 bases between. This CDR3 region has 16 residues. The germline CDR1 and CDR2 sequences are SGHVS and FNYEAQ. CDR3 residues: CASSLGAPAGNTEAFF. The CDR3 DNA follows: TGTGCCAGCAGCTTAGGGGCCCCGGCAGGGAACACTGAAGCTTTCTTT.

This clonotype was counted only a few times. The chain links TRBV29-1 to TRBJ2-1; D is ambiguous. Germline values: CDR1 SQVTM, CDR2 ANQGSEA. The CDR3 consists of 13 residues. V was clipped by 2 bases and J by 7 bases, with 12 bases between them. The CDR3 reads CSVEHNSRNEQFF. The CDR3 nucleotides read TGCAGCGTTGAACACAATTCAAGGAATGAGCAGTTCTTC.

This clonotype was found a few times. J is TRBJ1-1 and V is TRBV5-1; the D gene is possibly TRBD1 (5 bases). The CDR3 is made up of 15 amino acids. Germline assignment: CDR1 SGHRS and CDR2 YFSETQ. V was clipped by 4 bases and J by 4 bases, with 17 bases between them. The CDR3 coding sequence is TGCGCCAGCAGCGGCGGACACATGATGGGCACTGAAGCTTTCTTT. This codes for CASSGGHMMGTEAFF.

The chain links TRBV3-1 to TRBJ2-1; D perhaps matches TRBD2 (5 bases). Trimming left V 1 base short and J 2 bases short, with 6 bases between. Germline values: CDR1 LGHDT, CDR2 YNNKEL (reference sequence). The CDR3 spans 14 residues. Written as DNA, the CDR3 is TGTGCCAGCAGCCAAGTGGGAGCCTACAATGAGCAGTTCTTC. Protein product: CASSQVGAYNEQFF.

This clonotype was seen many times. The chain links TRBV7-8 to TRBJ2-1; 11 bases are a match to TRBD2. The germline V gene has CDR1 SGHVS and CDR2 FQNEAQ. This CDR3 has 15 residues. Unmatched junction bases numbered 8, after V lost 5 bases and J lost 8 bases. The CDR3 nucleotides are TGTGCCAGCAGCCCGGGACTAGCGGTTGGGGATGAGCAGTTCTTC. It specifies CASSPGLAVGDEQFF. The variable domain in full, completed from reference TRBV7-8 and TRBJ2-1, reads GAGVSQSPRYKVAKRGQDVALRCDPISGHVSLFWYQQALGQGPEFLTYFQNEAQLDKSGLPSDRFFAERPEGSVSTLKIQRTQQEDSAVYLCASSPGLAVGDEQFFGPGTRLTVL.

This clonotype was found a few times. The V gene is TRBV20-1, the J gene TRBJ2-7, with D hard to call. CDR1 is DFQATT and CDR2 is SNEGSKA in the germline V gene (reference sequence). V was trimmed by 1 base and J by 5 bases, leaving 18 bases between them. The CDR3 covers 15 residues. The CDR3 sequence is CSARGDTRSRNEQYF. The DNA of the CDR3 is TGCAGTGCTAGAGGGGATACGAGATCGCGGAACGAGCAGTACTTC.

This clonotype was detected many times. The genes are TRBV12-3 or TRBV12-4 and TRBJ2-2; tentatively, D is TRBD2 (6 bases). CDR3 size: 15 residues. The ends were cut back, 1 base at V and 5 bases at J, with 11 bases in the middle. The CDR3 nucleotides read TGTGCCAGCAGTTTAGGAGCGGGTGTTACCGGGGAGCTGTTTTTT. Protein: CASSLGAGVTGELFF.

This clonotype was seen at least ten times. The chain has TRBV27 and TRBJ2-2; the match to TRBD2 covers 10 bases. Germline V gene data show CDR1 as MNHEY and CDR2 as SMNVEV (reference sequence). This CDR3 is built from 19 residues. V was clipped by 5 bases and J by 1 base; unmatched bases: 13. CDR3 nucleotide sequence: TGTGCCAGCAGTCGGAGAGGGCTAGCGGGAGTCAAGAACACCGGGGAGCTGTTTTTT. This encodes CASSRRGLAGVKNTGELFF.

This chain connects TRBV6-2 or TRBV6-3 to TRBJ2-7, with 7 bases that match TRBD1. Germline loops: CDR1 MNHEY, CDR2 SVGEGT. CDR3 length equals 14 residues. V lost 6 bases, J lost 2 bases, and 7 bases stayed unmatched. CDR3 nucleotides: TGTGCCAGCAGATCGGACAGGACCGCCTACGAGCAGTACTTC. Translation: CASRSDRTAYEQYF.

The gene calls are TRBV5-1 and TRBJ2-3, with TRBD1 as a possible D gene (5 bases). The CDR3 length is 16 residues. The ends were cut back, 3 bases at V and 6 bases at J, with 20 bases in the middle. The V gene's germline CDR1 is SGHRS and CDR2 YFSETQ. The CDR3 region has the DNA TGCGCCAGCAGCTGGGGCGACTGGGAACTGGTGGATACGCAGTATTTT. Its translation is CASSWGDWELVDTQYF. The variable domain in full, with the rest retrieved from reference TRBV5-1 and TRBJ2-3, is KAGVTQTPRYLIKTRGQQVTLSCSPISGHRSVSWYQQTPGQGLQFLFEYFSETQRNKGNFPGRFSGRQFSNSRSEMNVSTLELGDSALYLCASSWGDWELVDTQYFGPGTRLTVL.

This clonotype has at least ten counts. The rearrangement joins TRBV20-1 to TRBJ1-2, with 9 positions matching TRBD1. Germline assignment: CDR1 DFQATT and CDR2 SNEGSKA (reference sequence). The CDR3 covers 15 residues. J gave up 4 bases and V 6 bases, and 12 bases lay outside the gene matches. In nucleotides, the CDR3 is TGCAGTGCGCCCCGCGTCGGGACAGGGACCTATGGCTACACCTTC. Its protein product is CSAPRVGTGTYGYTF.

The V and J genes are TRBV29-1 and TRBJ2-1, with 7 bases that match TRBD2. Germline V gene lookup returns CDR1 SQVTM and CDR2 ANQGSEA. There are 16 residues in the CDR3. Trimming took 4 bases from V and 1 from J; bases not matched to a gene: 10. The CDR3 coding sequence is TGCAGCGTTGTAGCACGGGGGGTCTTTTCCTACAATGAGCAGTTCTTC. This gives the protein CSVVARGVFSYNEQFF.

This clonotype showed up just a few times. The chain links TRBV7-2 to TRBJ2-5, with D perhaps TRBD2 (6 bases). Germline CDR1 reads SGHTA; CDR2 reads FQGNSA. CDR3 size: 15 residues. Trimming took off 0 bases at V and 0 bases at J, with 8 bases between the two ends. The CDR3 loop reads CASSLARGYQETQYF. DNA of the CDR3: TGTGCCAGCAGCTTAGCCCGGGGGTACCAAGAGACCCAGTACTTC.

This clonotype was seen a handful of times. The gene calls are TRBV18 and TRBJ2-4; tentatively, D is TRBD1 (6 bases). Germline lookup yields CDR1 KGHSH and CDR2 LQKENI. CDR3 size: 15 residues. The germline V and J ends were trimmed by 4 bases and 5 bases, with 15 bases remaining between them. The CDR3 sequence: CASSRTTGPQNIQYF. DNA of the CDR3: TGTGCCAGCTCACGAACAACAGGGCCACAAAACATTCAGTACTTC.

This clonotype was recorded a few times. The chain employs TRBV7-6 and TRBJ2-5; 8 bases line up with TRBD1. V shed 3 bases and J 3 bases; nucleotides not matched to a gene: 3. The CDR3 sequence is 14 residues long. Per the germline V gene, CDR1 is SGHVS and CDR2 is FNYEAQ. The CDR3 nucleotides read TGTGCCAGCAGCTTGGACAGGGCCAAAGAGACCCAGTACTTC. It codes for CASSLDRAKETQYF.

DNA of the CDR3: TGCGCCAGCAGCTTGGGGTCAACTAGAATCCAAGAGACCCAGTACTTC. As protein: CASSLGSTRIQETQYF. The genes are TRBV5-1 and TRBJ2-5; D is possibly TRBD2 (5 bases). With 0 bases removed from V and 1 base from J, the gap between germline ends came to 13 bases. CDR3 length equals 16 residues. Per the germline V gene, CDR1 is SGHRS and CDR2 is YFSETQ.

This clonotype turned up a few times. V and J are TRBV24-1 and TRBJ2-7; possibly TRBD2 for D (6 bases). Between the trimmed V and J ends, which lost 8 bases and 6 bases, there was a span of 25 bases. The CDR3 is 16 amino acids. The germline gives CDR1 KGHDR, CDR2 SFDVKD. The CDR3 here is CATNPFNGDGSCEQYF. The DNA of the CDR3 is TGTGCCACCAATCCGTTTAACGGCGACGGGAGCTGCGAGCAGTACTTC.

The chain uses TRBV20-1 and TRBJ2-2; D may be TRBD1 (5 bases). Looked up from germline, CDR1 is DFQATT and CDR2 is SNEGSKA (reference sequence). V was clipped by 0 bases and J by 0 bases, with 11 bases between them. The CDR3 has 16 amino acids. In DNA form, the CDR3 reads TGCAGTGCTAGAGATCGACAGACCGCGAACACCGGGGAGCTGTTTTTT. Translating it yields CSARDRQTANTGELFF.